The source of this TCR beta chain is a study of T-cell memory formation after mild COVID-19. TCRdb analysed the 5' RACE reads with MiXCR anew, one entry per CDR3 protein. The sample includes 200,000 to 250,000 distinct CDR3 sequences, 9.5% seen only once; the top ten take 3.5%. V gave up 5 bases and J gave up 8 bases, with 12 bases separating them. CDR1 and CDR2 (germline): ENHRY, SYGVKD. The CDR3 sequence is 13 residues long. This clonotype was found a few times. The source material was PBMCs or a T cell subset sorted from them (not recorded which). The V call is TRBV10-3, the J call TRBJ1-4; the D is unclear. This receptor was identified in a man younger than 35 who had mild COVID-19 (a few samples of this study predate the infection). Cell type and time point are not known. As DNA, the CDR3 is TGTGCCATCAGTAATTATCAGGAGGAAAAACTGTTTTTT. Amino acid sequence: CAISNYQEEKLFF.